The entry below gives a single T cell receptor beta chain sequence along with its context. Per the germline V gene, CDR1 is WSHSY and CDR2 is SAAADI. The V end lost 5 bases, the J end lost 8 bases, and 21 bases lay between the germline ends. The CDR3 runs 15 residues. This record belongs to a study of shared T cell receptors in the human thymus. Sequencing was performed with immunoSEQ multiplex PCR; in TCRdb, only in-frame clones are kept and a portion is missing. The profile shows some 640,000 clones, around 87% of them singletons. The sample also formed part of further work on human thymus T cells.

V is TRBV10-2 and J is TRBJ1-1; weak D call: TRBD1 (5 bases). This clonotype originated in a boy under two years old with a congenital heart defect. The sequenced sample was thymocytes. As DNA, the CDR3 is TGCGCCAGCAGTTTTGGCAGGAGGGGTTACCCCGAAGCTTTCTTT. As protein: CASSFGRRGYPEAFF.